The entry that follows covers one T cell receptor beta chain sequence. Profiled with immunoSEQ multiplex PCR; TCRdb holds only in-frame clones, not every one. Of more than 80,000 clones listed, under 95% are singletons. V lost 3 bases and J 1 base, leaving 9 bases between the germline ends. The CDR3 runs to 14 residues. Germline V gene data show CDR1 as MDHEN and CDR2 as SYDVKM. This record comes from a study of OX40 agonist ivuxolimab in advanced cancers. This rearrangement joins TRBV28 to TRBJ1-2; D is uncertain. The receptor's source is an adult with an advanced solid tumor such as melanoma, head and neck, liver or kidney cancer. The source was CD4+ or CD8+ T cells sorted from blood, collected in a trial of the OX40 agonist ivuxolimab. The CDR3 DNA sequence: TGTGCCAGCAGTTTTCTTCTCAGTAACTATGGCTACACCTTC. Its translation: CASSFLLSNYGYTF.